This T cell receptor (beta chain) was documented in a study of blood T cells in healthy people across ages. Study in general: Every two T cells gave about one barcoded beta molecule via template switching. Overall study results and limits: Roughly linearly, TCR beta diversity per million T cells fell as age increased.

With a J-beta primer mix and a sample-barcoded 5' primer, a second PCR ran about 7 to 12 cycles. TCRdb independently ran MiXCR on the 5' RACE reads; one entry per CDR3 protein. The table includes hundreds of thousands of distinct CDR3 sequences, less than 45% detected once. There were healthy Caucasian individuals from Russia, aged about 6 to 95, serving as donors. J lost 0 bases, V lost 3 bases, and 4 bases had no gene match. Per germline, CDR1 DFQATT and CDR2 SNEGSKA (reference sequence). There are 14 residues in the CDR3. Worth noting for this clonotype: Antigen: not known.

This chain joins TRBV20-1 and TRBJ1-1; TRBD1 matches at 7 bases. The sequence derives from an older man in good health. Sequenced sample: blood. CDR3 nucleotide sequence: TGCAGTGCTAGGGGACAGCTCATGAACACTGAAGCTTTCTTT. Encoded protein: CSARGQLMNTEAFF.